This T cell receptor beta chain was observed in a study of post-analysis software for immune sequencing data (dated by TCRdb to 2015 to 2017). About the study as a whole: The recorded disease courses included relapsing-remitting, secondary progressive and progressive-relapsing multiple sclerosis, and some patients had no subtype annotation. The patient repertoires were set against around ten previously published healthy control repertoires from donors whose ages ranged from about 6 to 27 years. A subset of samples was prepared in parallel using single-end sample barcoding, then pooled and co-amplified after Illumina adapter ligation.

Comment on this clonotype: Its specific antigen is unknown. No qualities accompany the bases; no much larger clone lies one base away.

The CDR3 holds 12 amino acids from the cysteine to the phenylalanine. Kept here is only the CDR3 DNA, which spans 36 bases and is read in frame from base 1. The germline V gene (reference sequence) gives CDR1 as DFQATT and CDR2 as SNEGSKA. The germline ends are 8 bases apart after V is trimmed by 5 bases and J by 3 bases. To demonstrate the VDJtools post-analysis software, the study profiled TCR beta repertoires from the peripheral blood of under 15 young patients with multiple sclerosis. The patients with multiple sclerosis were children and adolescents between 6 and 15 years of age. The library was made by PCR. The sequencer was an Illumina HiSeq 2500. To reduce PCR and sequencing biases, unique molecular identifiers were incorporated into the TCR beta cDNA libraries. Per 1 to 10 million input T cells, some 500,000 cDNA molecules were obtained, such that each molecule approximated one T cell. The patient libraries were prepared and sequenced with the same protocol used for the earlier healthy control dataset. Within a given batch, samples were prepared together, multiplexed and sequenced on the same HiSeq lane. The paper's processing steps were these. MIGEC was used to process the raw barcoded reads, and molecular identifier groups with only a single read were discarded before consensus assembly and CDR3 extraction. VDJtools was used for post-analysis of the clonotype tables, with diversity normalized by down-sampling every dataset to the smallest sample size. To correct batch-related cross-sample contamination, repertoire overlap clustering matched CDR3 amino acid sequences but not nucleotide sequences. Using fastp at Q25 and MiXCR, TCRdb reprocessed the public reads and kept productive beta chains. Identical CDR3 proteins give one entry, which carries the most common genes and DNA. TCRdb's processing, not the authors', yielded these V and J calls. The sample contains roughly 570,000 distinct CDR3 sequences, about a third of them found a single time. The ten largest clonotypes hold approximately 5.4% of the sample.

General conclusions and limits of the study: Normalized Chao1 diversity was significantly lower in multiple sclerosis patients than controls, suggesting substantial peripheral T-cell clonal expansion. The multiple sclerosis patient group was slightly younger than the control group. Direct clustering with F measure showed strong co-clustering of samples prepared in the same batch, prompting a batch-effect correction. Roughly 5 TRBV segments, including TRBV5-6, TRBV5-1 and TRBV20-1, were significantly more frequent in patients than controls.

The V and J segments used are TRBV20-1 and TRBJ1-5, with the D gene not confidently named. Sequenced material: blood. This sequence was found in a girl aged 2 to 17 with multiple sclerosis. The CDR3 region reads CSASDPNQPQHF. The bases are TGCAGTGCTTCGGACCCCAATCAGCCCCAGCATTTT.